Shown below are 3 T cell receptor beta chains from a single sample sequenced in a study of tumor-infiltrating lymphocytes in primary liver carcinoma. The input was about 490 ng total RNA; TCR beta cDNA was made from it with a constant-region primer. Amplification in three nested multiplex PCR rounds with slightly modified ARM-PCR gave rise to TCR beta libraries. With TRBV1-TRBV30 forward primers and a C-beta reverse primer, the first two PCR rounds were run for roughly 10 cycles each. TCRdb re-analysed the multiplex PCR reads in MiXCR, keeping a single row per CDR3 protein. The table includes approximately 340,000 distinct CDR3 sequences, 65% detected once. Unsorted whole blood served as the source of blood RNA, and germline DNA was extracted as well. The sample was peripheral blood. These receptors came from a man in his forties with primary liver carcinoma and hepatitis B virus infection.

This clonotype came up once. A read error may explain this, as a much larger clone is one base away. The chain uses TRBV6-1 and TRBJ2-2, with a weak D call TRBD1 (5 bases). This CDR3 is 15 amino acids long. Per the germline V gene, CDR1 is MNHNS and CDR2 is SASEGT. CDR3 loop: CPSSGIAGSPGELFF. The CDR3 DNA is TGTCCCAGCAGTGGAATCGCAGGGTCCCCCGGGGAGCTGTTTTTT.

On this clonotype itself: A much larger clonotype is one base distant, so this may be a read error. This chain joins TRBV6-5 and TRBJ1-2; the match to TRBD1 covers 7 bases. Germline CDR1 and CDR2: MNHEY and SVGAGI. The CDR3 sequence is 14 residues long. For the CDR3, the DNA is TGTGCCAGCCGACCTTTGGGACAGAACTATGGCTACATCTTC. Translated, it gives CASRPLGQNYGYIF.

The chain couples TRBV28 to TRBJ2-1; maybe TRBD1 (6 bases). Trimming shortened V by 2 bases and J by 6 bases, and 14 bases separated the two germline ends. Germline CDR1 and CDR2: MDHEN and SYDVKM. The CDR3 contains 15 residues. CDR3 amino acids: CASSLAGEWVNEQFF. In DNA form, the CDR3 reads TGTGCCAGCAGTTTAGCAGGGGAATGGGTCAATGAGCAGTTCTTC. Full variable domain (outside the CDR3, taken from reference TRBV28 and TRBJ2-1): DVKVTQSSRYLVKRTGEKVFLECVQDMDHENMFWYRQDPGLGLRLIYFSYDVKMKEKGDIPEGYSVSREKKERFSLILESASTNQTSMYLCASSLAGEWVNEQFFGPGTRLTVL.